This T cell receptor (beta chain) was sequenced during a study of OX40 agonist ivuxolimab in advanced cancers. The wider study: Ivuxolimab, which is an agonistic anti-OX40 (CD134) antibody, was administered to the patients.

Only in-frame clones appear in the TCRdb table, and some are missing; sequencing was by immunoSEQ multiplex PCR. The profile covers about 52,000 clones, with over 80% appearing a single time and 9.5% to 15% taken by the ten largest. Sequenced here: CD4+ or CD8+ T cells sorted from blood, sampled in a trial of the OX40 agonist ivuxolimab. The receptor was derived from an adult with an advanced solid tumor such as melanoma, head and neck, liver or kidney cancer.

The CDR3 DNA reads as TGTGCCAGCAGCTTAGGGGTCAGGGACACTGAAGCTTTCTTT. It encodes CASSLGVRDTEAFF. The chain is built from TRBV7-9 and TRBJ1-1; tentatively, D is TRBD1 (5 bases). This CDR3 spans 14 amino acids. Germline assignment: CDR1 SEHNR and CDR2 FQNEAQ (reference sequence). Trimming removed 1 base from V and 3 bases from J, with 9 bases in between.